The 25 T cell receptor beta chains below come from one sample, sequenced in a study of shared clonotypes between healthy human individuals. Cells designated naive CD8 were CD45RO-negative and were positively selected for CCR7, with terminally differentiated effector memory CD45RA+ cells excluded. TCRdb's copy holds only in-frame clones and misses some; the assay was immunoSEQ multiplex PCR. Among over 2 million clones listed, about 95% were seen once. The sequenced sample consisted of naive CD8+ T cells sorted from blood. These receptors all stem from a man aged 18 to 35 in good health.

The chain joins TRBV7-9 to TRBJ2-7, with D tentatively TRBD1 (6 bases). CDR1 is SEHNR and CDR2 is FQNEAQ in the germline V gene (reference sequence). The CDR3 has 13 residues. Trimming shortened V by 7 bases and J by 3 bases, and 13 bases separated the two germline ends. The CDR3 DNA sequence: TGTGCCAGCACCCGGGCAGGGGACTACGAGCAGTACTTC. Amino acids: CASTRAGDYEQYF.

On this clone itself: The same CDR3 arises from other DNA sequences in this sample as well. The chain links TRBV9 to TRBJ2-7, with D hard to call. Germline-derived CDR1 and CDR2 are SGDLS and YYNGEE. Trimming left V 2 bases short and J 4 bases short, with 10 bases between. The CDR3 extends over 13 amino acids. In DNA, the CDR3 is TGTGCCAGCAGCGTCGGCGTAGGATACGAGCAGTACTTC. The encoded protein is CASSVGVGYEQYF.

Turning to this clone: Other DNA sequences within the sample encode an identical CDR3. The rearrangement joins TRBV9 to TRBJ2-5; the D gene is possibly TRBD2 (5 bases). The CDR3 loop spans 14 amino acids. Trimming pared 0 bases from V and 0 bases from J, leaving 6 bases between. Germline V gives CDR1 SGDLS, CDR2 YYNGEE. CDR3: CASSVDGNQETQYF. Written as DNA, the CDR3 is TGTGCCAGCAGCGTAGACGGGAACCAAGAGACCCAGTACTTC.

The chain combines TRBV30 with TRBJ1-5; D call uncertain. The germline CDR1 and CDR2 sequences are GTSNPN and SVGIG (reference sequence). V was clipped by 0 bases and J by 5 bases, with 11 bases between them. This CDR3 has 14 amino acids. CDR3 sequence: CAWSVLLRDQPQHF. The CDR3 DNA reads TGTGCCTGGAGTGTACTTCTCCGGGATCAGCCCCAGCATTTT.

The CDR3 DNA reads as TGTGCCAGCAGCCATAGCGAGAATAGAGACATTCAGTACTTC. It yields the protein CASSHSENRDIQYF. V gene TRBV11-3 combines with J gene TRBJ2-4; possible D gene TRBD2, 5 bases. CDR1 and CDR2 from the germline V gene are SGHNT and YENEEA. V was cut by 5 bases and J by 8 bases, with 16 bases left in between. The CDR3 loop spans 14 amino acids.

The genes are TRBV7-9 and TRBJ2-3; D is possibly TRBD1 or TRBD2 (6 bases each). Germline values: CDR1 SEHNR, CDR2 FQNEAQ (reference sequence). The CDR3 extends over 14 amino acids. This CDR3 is CASRGQHSTDTQYF. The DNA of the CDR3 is TGTGCTTCGCGGGGACAACATAGCACAGATACGCAGTATTTT.

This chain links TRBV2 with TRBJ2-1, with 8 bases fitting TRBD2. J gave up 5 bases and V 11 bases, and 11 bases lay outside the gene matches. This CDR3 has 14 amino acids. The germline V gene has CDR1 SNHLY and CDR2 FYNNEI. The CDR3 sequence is CAPRRGGSNNEQFF. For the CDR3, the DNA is TGTGCCCCAAGGCGCGGGGGGTCTAACAATGAGCAGTTCTTC. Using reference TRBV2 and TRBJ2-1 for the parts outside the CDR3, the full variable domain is EPEVTQTPSHQVTQMGQEVILRCVPISNHLYFYWYRQILGQKVEFLVSFYNNEISEKSEIFDDQFSVERPDGSNFTLKIRSTKLEDSAMYFCAPRRGGSNNEQFFGPGTRLTVL.

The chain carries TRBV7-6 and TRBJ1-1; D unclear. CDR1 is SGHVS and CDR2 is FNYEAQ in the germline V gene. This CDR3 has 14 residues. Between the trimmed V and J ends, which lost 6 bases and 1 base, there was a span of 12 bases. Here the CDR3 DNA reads TGTGCCAGCAGTCACGGTCCGCCGAACACTGAAGCTTTCTTT. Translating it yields CASSHGPPNTEAFF.

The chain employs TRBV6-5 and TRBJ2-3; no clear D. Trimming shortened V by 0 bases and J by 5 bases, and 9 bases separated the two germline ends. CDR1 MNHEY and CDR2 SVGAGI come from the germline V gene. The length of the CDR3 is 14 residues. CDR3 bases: TGTGCCAGCAGTTACTCCCTTGCTGTAGATACGCAGTATTTT. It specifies CASSYSLAVDTQYF.

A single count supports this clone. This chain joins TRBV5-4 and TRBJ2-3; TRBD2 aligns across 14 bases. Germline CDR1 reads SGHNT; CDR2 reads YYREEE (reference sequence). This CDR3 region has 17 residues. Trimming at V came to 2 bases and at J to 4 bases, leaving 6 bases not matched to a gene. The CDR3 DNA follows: TGTGCCAGCAGCTTCGGGACTAGCGGGAGCGTGGCAGATACGCAGTATTTT. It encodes CASSFGTSGSVADTQYF.

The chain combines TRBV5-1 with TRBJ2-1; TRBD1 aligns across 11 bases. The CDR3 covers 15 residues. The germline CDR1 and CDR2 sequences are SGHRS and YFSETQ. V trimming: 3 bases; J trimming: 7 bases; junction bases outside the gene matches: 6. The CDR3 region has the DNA TGCGCCAGCAGCTCCGGACAGGGGGCGAGAAATGAGCAGTTCTTC. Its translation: CASSSGQGARNEQFF.

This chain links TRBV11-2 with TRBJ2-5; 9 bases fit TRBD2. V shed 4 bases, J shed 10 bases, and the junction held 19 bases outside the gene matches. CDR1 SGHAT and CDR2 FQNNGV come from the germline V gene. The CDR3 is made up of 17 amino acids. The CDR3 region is CASSYAPLPSGDLFQYF. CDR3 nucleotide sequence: TGTGCCAGCAGCTACGCCCCCCTGCCTAGCGGGGACCTCTTCCAGTACTTC.

Written as DNA, the CDR3 is TGCAGCGTTGAAGAACTAGCGGGAGAGTTTGAGACCCAGTACTTC. Translated, it gives CSVEELAGEFETQYF. J is TRBJ2-5 and V is TRBV29-1, with 11 bases aligning to TRBD2. The ends lost 0 bases at V and 5 bases at J; junction bases unmatched: 5. In germline, CDR1 is SQVTM, CDR2 ANQGSEA. The CDR3 is made up of 15 amino acids.

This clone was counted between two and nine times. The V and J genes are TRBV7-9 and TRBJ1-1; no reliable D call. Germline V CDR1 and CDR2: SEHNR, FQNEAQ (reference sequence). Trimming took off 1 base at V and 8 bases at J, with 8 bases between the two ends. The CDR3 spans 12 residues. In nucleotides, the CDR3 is TGTGCCAGCAGCTTAGGATGGGCCGAAGCTTTCTTT. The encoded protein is CASSLGWAEAFF.

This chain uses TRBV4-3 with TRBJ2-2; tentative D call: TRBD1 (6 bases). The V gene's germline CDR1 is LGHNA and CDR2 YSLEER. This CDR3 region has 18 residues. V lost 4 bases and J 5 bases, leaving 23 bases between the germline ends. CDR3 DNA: TGCGCCAGCAGCCGCGATCCCGACTCGGGACAATATACCGGGGAGCTGTTTTTT. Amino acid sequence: CASSRDPDSGQYTGELFF.

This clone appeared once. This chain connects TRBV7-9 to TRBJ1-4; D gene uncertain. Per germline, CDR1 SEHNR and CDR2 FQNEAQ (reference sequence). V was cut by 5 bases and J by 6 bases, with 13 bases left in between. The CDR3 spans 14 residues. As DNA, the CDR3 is TGTGCCAGCAGCCAAGGGTTGTTGGATGAAAAACTGTTTTTT. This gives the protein CASSQGLLDEKLFF.

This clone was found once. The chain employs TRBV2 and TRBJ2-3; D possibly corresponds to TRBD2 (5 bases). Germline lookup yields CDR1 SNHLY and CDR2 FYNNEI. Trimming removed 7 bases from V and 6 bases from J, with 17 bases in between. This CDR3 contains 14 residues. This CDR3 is CASTPSGSYDTQYF. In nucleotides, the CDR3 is TGTGCCAGCACCCCTTCGGGGAGCTACGATACGCAGTATTTT.

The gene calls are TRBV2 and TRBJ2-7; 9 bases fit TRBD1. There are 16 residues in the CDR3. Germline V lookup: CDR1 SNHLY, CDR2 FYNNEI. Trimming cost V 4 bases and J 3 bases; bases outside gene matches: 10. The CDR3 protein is CASSANRDRDLYEQYF. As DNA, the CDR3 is TGTGCCAGCAGTGCCAACCGGGACAGGGACCTCTACGAGCAGTACTTC.

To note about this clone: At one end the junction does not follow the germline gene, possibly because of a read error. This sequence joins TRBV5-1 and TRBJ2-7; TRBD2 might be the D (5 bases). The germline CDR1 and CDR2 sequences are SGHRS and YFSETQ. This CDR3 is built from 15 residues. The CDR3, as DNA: TGCGCCGGCAGCTTGGCGGGCGACCGAGCCTACGAGCAGTACTTC. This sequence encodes CAGSLAGDRAYEQYF.

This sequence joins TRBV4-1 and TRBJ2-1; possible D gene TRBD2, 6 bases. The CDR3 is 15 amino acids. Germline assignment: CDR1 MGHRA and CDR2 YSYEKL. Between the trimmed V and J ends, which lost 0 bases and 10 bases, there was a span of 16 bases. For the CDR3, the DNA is TGCGCCAGCAGCCAAGATTGGGCGGGGTTCGGCGAGCAGTTCTTC. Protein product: CASSQDWAGFGEQFF.

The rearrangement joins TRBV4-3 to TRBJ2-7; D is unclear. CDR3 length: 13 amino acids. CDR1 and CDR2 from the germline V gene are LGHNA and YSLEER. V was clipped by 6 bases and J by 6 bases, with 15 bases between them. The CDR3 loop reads CASSPILEAEQYF. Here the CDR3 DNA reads TGCGCCAGCAGTCCCATTTTGGAAGCCGAGCAGTACTTC.

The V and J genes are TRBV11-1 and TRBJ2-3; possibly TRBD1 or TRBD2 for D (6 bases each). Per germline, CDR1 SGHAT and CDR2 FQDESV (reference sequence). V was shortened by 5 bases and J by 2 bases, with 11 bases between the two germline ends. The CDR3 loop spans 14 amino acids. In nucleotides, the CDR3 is TGTGCCAGCAGCCTTTCGGGGGCCACAGATACGCAGTATTTT. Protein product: CASSLSGATDTQYF.

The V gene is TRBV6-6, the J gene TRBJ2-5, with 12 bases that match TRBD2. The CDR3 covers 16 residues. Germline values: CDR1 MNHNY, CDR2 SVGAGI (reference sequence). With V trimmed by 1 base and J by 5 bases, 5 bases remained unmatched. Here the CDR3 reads CASSYWTSGDRETQYF. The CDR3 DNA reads TGTGCCAGCAGTTACTGGACTAGCGGGGATAGGGAGACCCAGTACTTC.

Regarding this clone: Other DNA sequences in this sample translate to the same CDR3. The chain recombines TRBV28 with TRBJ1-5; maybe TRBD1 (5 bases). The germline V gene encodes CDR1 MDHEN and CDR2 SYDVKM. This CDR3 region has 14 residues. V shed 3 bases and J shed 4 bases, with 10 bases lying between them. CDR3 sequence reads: CASSFGGSNQPQHF. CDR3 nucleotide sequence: TGTGCCAGCAGTTTCGGGGGGAGTAATCAGCCCCAGCATTTT. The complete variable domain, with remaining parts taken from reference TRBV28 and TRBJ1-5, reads DVKVTQSSRYLVKRTGEKVFLECVQDMDHENMFWYRQDPGLGLRLIYFSYDVKMKEKGDIPEGYSVSREKKERFSLILESASTNQTSMYLCASSFGGSNQPQHFGDGTRLSIL.

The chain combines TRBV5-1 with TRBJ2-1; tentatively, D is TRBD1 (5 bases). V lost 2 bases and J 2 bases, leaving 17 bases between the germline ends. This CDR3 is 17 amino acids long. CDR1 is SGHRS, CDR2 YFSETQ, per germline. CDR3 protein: CASSFAPSSGPYNEQFF. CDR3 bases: TGCGCCAGCAGCTTTGCCCCTTCATCAGGGCCCTACAATGAGCAGTTCTTC.